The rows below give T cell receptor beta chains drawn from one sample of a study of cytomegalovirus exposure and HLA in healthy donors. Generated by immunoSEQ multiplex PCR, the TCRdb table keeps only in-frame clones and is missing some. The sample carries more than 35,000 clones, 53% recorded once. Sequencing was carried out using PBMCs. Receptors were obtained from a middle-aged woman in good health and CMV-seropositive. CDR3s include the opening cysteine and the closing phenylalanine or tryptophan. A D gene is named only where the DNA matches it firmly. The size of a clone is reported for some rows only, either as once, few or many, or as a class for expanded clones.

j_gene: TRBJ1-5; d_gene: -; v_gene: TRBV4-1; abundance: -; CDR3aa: CASSQDPGYQPQHF; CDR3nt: TGCGCCAGCAGCCAAGATCCCGGTTATCAGCCCCAGCATTTT
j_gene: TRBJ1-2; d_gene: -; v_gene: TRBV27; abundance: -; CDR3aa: CASSLHDTDYGYTF; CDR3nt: TGTGCCAGCAGTTTACACGACACGGACTATGGCTACACCTTC
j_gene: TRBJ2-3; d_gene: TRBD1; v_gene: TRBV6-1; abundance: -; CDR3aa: CASSGRQGRADTQYF; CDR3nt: TGTGCCAGCAGTGGACGACAGGGTCGCGCAGATACGCAGTATTTT
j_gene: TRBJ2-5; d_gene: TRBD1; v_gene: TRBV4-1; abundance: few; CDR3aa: CASSRGDDRGSGTQYF; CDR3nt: TGCGCCAGCAGCCGCGGAGACGACAGGGGGTCCGGGACCCAGTACTTC
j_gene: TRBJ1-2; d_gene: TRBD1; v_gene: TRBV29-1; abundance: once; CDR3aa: CSATGTGHCGYTF; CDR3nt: TGCAGCGCCACCGGGACAGGGCACTGTGGCTACACCTTC
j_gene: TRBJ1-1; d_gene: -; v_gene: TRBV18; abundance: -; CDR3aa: CASSPRGNTEAFF; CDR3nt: TGTGCCAGCTCACCAAGGGGTAACACTGAAGCTTTCTTT
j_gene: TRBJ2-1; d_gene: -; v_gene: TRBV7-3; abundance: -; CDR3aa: CASSSHKPSDSEQFF; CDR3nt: TGTGCCAGCAGCTCCCACAAACCTAGCGATTCTGAGCAGTTCTTC
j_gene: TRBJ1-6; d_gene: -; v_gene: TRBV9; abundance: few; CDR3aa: CASSEDFNSNSPLHF; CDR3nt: TGTGCCAGCAGCGAGGACTTTAACAGCAACTCACCCCTCCACTTT
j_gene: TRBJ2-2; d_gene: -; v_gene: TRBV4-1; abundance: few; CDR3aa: CASSQAPRGNTGELFF; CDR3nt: TGCGCCAGCAGCCAAGCCCCCCGCGGTAACACCGGGGAGCTGTTTTTT
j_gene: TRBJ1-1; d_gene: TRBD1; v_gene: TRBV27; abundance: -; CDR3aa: CASTRQGMNTEAFF; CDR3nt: TGTGCCAGCACCAGACAGGGGATGAACACTGAAGCTTTCTTT
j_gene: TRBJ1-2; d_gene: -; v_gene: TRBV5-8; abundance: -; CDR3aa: CASSMTDNYGYTF; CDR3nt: TGTGCCAGCAGCATGACAGATAACTATGGCTACACCTTC
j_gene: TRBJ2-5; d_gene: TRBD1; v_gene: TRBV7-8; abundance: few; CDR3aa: CASSSGQGAGETQYF; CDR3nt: TGTGCCAGCAGCTCGGGACAGGGGGCGGGGGAGACCCAGTACTTC
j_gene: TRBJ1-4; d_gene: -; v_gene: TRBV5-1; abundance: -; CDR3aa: CASSLGSAQNEKLFF; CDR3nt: TGCGCCAGCAGCTTGGGGTCCGCCCAGAATGAAAAACTGTTTTTT
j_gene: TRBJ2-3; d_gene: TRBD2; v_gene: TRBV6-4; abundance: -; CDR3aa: CASSDSIGGASDTQYF; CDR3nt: TGTGCCAGCAGTGACTCTATCGGGGGGGCTTCAGATACGCAGTATTTT
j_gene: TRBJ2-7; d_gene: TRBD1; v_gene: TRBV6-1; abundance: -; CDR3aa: CASRTGGAYEQYF; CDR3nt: TGTGCCAGCCGGACAGGGGGCGCCTACGAGCAGTACTTC
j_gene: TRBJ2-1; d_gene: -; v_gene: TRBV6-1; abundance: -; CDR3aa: CASSDRFLYNEQFF; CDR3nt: TGTGCCAGCAGTGACAGGTTTCTCTACAATGAGCAGTTCTTC
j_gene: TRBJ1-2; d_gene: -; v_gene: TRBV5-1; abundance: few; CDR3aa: CASSPGGAAPYGYTF; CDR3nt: TGCGCCAGCAGCCCGGGAGGGGCCGCACCTTATGGCTACACCTTC
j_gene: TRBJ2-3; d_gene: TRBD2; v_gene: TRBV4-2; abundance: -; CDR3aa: CASSQESVAGDYTDTQYF; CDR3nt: TGTGCCAGCAGCCAAGAAAGTGTAGCGGGGGATTACACAGATACGCAGTATTTT
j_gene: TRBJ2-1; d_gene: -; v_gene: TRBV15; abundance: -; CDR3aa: CATSRRSAEGRGEQFF; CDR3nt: TGTGCCACCAGCAGACGGTCGGCGGAGGGTAGGGGTGAGCAGTTCTTC
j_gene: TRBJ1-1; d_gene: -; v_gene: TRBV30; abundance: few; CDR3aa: CAWSRGLNTEAFF; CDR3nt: TGTGCCTGGAGCCGAGGTCTGAACACTGAAGCTTTCTTT
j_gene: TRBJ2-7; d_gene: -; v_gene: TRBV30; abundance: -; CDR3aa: CAWSVQKYEQYF; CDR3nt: TGTGCCTGGAGTGTACAGAAATACGAGCAGTACTTC
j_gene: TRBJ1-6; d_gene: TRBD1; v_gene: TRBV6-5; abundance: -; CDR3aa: CASSYSNAGQGLHF; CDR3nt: TGTGCCAGCAGTTACTCGAACGCGGGACAGGGGCTCCACTTT
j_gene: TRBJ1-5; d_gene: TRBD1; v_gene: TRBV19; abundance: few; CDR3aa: CAASQGKQPQHF; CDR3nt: TGTGCCGCCTCACAGGGGAAGCAGCCCCAGCATTTT
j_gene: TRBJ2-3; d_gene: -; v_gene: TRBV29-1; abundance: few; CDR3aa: CSVILTGSTDTQYF; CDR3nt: TGCAGCGTTATATTGACAGGATCCACAGATACGCAGTATTTT
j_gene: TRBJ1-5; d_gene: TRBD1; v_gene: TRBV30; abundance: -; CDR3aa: CASWDRGDQPQHF; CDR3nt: TGCGCCAGTTGGGACAGGGGCGATCAGCCCCAGCATTTT
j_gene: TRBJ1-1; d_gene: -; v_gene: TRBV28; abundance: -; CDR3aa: CASSLQNGEAFF; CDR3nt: TGTGCCAGCAGTTTACAAAACGGGGAAGCTTTCTTT
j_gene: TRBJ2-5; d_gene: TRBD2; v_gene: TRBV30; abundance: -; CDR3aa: CAWSRGGNQETQYF; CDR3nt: TGTGCCTGGAGTCGGGGGGGGAACCAAGAGACCCAGTACTTC
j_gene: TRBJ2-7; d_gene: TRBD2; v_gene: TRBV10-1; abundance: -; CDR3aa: CASSEERGDSYEQYF; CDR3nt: TGCGCCAGCAGTGAGGAGCGGGGGGACTCCTACGAGCAGTACTTC
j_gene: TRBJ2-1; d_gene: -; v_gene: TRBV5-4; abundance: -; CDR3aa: CATPQKEGQSSYNEQFF; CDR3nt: TGTGCCACCCCCCAGAAAGAGGGCCAGAGCTCCTACAATGAGCAGTTCTTC
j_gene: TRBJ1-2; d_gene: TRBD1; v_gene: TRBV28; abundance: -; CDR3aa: CASRKQGAQSYGYTF; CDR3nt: TGTGCCAGCAGGAAACAGGGGGCCCAGAGTTATGGCTACACCTTC
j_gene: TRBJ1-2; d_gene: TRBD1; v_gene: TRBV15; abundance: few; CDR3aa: CATSRRDSGYGYTF; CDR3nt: TGTGCCACCAGCAGGAGGGACAGCGGTTATGGCTACACCTTC
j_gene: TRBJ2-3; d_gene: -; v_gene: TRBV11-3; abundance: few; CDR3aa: CASSLDQADTQYF; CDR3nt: TGTGCCAGCAGCTTAGATCAGGCAGATACGCAGTATTTT
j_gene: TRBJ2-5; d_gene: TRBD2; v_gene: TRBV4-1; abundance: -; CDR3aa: CASSQVGGRGGGETQYF; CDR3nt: TGCGCCAGCAGCCAAGTAGGTGGGCGGGGGGGCGGAGAGACCCAGTACTTC
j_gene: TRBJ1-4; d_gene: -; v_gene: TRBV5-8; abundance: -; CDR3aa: CASSSGRATNEKLFF; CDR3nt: TGTGCCAGCAGCTCGGGCAGGGCAACTAATGAAAAACTGTTTTTT
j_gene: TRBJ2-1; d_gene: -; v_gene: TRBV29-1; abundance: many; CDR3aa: CSVERGNEQFF; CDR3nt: TGCAGCGTTGAACGGGGAAATGAGCAGTTCTTC
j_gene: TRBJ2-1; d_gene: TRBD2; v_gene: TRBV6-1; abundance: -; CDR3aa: CASSETAGGHNEQFF; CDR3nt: TGTGCCAGCAGTGAAACAGCGGGGGGACACAATGAGCAGTTCTTC
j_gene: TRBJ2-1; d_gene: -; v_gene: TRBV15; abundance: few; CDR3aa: CATSRNLISGPYNEQFF; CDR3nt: TGTGCCACCAGCAGAAACCTCATAAGCGGACCGTACAATGAGCAGTTCTTC
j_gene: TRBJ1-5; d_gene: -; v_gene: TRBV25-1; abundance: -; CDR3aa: CASSMHNSNQPQHF; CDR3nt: TGTGCCAGCAGTATGCACAATAGCAATCAGCCCCAGCATTTT
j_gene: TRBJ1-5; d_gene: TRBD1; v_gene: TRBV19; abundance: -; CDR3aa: CASSIYRGNQPQHF; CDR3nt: TGTGCCAGTAGTATCTACAGGGGAAATCAGCCCCAGCATTTT
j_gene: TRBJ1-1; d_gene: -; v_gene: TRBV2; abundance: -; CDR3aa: CASSVDSNTEAFF; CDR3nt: TGTGCCAGCAGCGTGGACAGCAACACTGAAGCTTTCTTT